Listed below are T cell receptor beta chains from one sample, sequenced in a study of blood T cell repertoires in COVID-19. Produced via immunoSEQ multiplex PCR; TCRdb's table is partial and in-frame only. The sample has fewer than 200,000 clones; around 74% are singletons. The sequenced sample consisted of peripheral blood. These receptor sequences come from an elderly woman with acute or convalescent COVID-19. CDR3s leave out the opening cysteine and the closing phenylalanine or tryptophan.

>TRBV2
ASRLTGTYEQY
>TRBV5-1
ASSLGVVSNYEQY
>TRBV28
ASSTQWTSGRWMSNEQF
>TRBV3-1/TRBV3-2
ASSQDPGVSTDTQY
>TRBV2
ASSQGSNQPQH
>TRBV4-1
ASSAGTGLVNEQF
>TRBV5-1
ASRTGTNTEAF
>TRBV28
ASSDSYEQY
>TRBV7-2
ASSLVSGTTYNEQF
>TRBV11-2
ASSPRGGGFEKLF